The sequence of this TCR beta chain was determined in a study of pediatric ulcerative colitis. Regarding the study as a whole: Compared with controls, ulcerative colitis showed greater blood-rectum clone sharing. Acute severe colitis showed lower rectal diversity from clonal expansions.

Regarding this clone: Antigen unknown.

Produced via immunoSEQ multiplex PCR; TCRdb's table is partial and in-frame only. The sample holds some 57,000 clones, about 90% seen once. Trimming took 0 bases from V and 10 from J; bases not matched to a gene: 8. This CDR3 spans 16 amino acids. Germline values: CDR1 MRHNA, CDR2 SNTAGT. Colonoscopy and blood draw happened at the same time. The clonotype originates from a boy between 10 and 17 years old who was a control in a study of pediatric ulcerative colitis. The J gene is TRBJ1-6, the V gene TRBV6-4, with 8 bases fitting TRBD1. Sequences were obtained from blood. The CDR3, as DNA: TGTGCCAGCAGTGACTCGACGGCCAGGGGGCCCTCACCCCTCCACTTT. Amino acid sequence: CASSDSTARGPSPLHF.